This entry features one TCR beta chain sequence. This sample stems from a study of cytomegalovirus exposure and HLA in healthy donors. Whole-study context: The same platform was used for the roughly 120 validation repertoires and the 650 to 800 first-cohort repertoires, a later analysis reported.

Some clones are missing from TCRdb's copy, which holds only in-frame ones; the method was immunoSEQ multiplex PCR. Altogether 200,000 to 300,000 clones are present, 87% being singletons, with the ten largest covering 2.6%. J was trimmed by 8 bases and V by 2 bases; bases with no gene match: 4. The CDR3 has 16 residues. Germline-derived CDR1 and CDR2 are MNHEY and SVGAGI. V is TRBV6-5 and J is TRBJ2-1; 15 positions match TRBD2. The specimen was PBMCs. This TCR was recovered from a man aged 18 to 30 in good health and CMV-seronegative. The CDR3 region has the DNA TGTGCCAGCAGTTACACCGGACTAGCGGGGGGGGATGAGCAGTTCTTC. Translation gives CASSYTGLAGGDEQFF.